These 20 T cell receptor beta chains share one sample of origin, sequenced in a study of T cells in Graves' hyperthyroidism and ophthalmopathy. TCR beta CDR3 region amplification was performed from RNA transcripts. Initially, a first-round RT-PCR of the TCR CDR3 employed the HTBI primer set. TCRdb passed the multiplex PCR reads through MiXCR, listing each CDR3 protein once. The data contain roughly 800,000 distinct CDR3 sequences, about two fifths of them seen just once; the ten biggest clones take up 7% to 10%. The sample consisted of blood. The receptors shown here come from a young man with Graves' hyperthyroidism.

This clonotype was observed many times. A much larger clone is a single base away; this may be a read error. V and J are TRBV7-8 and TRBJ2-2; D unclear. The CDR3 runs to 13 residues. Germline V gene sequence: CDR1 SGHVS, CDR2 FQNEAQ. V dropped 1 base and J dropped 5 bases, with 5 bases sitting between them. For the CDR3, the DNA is TGTGCCAGCAGCTTAGAATGGACCGGGGAGCTGTTTTTT. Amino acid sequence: CASSLEWTGELFF. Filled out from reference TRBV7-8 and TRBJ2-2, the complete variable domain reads GAGVSQSPRYKVAKRGQDVALRCDPISGHVSLFWYQQALGQGPEFLTYFQNEAQLDKSGLPSDRFFAERPEGSVSTLKIQRTQQEDSAVYLCASSLEWTGELFFGEGSRLTVL.

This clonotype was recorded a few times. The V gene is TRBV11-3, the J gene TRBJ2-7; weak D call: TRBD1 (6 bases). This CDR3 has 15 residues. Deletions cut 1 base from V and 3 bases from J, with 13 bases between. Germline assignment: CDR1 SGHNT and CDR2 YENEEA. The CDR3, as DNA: TGTGCCAGCAGCTTAGGCGGACAGAGCGACTACGAGCAGTACTTC. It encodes CASSLGGQSDYEQYF.

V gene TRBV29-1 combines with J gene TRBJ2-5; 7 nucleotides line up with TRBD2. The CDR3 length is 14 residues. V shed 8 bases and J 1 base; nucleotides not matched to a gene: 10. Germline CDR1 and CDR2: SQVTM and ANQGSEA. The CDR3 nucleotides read TGCAGCCCCCCAGCGGCTAGCGGCCAAGAGACCCAGTACTTC. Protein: CSPPAASGQETQYF.

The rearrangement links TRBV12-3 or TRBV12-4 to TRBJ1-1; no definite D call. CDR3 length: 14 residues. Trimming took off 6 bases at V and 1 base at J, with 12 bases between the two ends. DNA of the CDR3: TGTGCCAGCAGCCAAGATGAGGGGAACACTGAAGCTTTCTTT. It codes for CASSQDEGNTEAFF.

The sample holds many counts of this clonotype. The CDR3 DNA reads TGTGCCAGCAGACCCACTTCGGGGGCCCTACTAAGCAATCAGCCCCAGCATTTT. Translation gives CASRPTSGALLSNQPQHF. This chain links TRBV2 with TRBJ1-5; weak D call: TRBD1 (6 bases). The V end lost 6 bases, the J end lost 1 base, and 22 bases lay between the germline ends. The germline gives CDR1 SNHLY, CDR2 FYNNEI. There are 18 residues in the CDR3.

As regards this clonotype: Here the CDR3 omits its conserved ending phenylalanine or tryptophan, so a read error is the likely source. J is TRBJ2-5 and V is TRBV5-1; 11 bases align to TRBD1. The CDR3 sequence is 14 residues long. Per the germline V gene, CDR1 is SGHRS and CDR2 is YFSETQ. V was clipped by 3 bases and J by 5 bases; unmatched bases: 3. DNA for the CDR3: TGCGCCAGCAGCTCCGGACAGGGGGCGGAGACCCAGTACCTC. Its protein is CASSSGQGAETQYL.

The CDR3 DNA reads TGTGCCAGCATTCGGGACAACGAAGCTTTCTTT. Its translation is CASIRDNEAFF. The chain combines TRBV6-6 with TRBJ1-1, with D tentatively TRBD1 (6 bases). The CDR3 is 11 amino acids. V was cut by 7 bases and J by 8 bases, with 11 bases left in between. CDR1 and CDR2 from the germline V gene are MNHNY and SVGAGI (reference sequence).

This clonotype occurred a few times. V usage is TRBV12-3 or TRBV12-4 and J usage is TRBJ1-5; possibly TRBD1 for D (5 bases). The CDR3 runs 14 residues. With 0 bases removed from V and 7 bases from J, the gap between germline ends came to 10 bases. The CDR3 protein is CASSLAQGAQPQHF. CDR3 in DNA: TGTGCCAGCAGTTTAGCGCAAGGGGCCCAGCCCCAGCATTTT.

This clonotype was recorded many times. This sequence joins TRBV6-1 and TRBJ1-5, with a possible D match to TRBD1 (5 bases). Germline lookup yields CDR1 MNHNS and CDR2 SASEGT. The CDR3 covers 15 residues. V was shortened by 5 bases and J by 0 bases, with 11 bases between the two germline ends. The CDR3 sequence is CASSYRDGSNQPQHF. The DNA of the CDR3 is TGTGCCAGCAGTTACCGGGACGGTAGCAATCAGCCCCAGCATTTT.

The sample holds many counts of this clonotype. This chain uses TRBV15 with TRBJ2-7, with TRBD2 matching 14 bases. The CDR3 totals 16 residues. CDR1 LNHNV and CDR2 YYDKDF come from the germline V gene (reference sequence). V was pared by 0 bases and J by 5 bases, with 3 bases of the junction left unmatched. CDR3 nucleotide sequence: TGTGCCACCAGCAGAGAGGGACTAGCGGGGGACGACGAGCAGTACTTC. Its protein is CATSREGLAGDDEQYF.

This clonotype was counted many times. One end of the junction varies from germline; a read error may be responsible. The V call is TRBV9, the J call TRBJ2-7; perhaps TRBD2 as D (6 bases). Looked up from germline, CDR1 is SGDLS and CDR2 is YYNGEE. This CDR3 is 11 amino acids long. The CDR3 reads CASSGDGGLNF. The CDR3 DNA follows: TGTGCCAGCAGCGGAGACGGGGGACTGAACTTC.

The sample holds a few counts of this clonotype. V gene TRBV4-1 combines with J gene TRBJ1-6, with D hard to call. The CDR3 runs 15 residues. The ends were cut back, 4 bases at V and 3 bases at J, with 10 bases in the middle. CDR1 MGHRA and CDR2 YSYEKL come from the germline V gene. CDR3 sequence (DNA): TGCGCCAGCAGCCTGAGACTGAACTATAATTCACCCCTCCACTTT. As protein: CASSLRLNYNSPLHF.

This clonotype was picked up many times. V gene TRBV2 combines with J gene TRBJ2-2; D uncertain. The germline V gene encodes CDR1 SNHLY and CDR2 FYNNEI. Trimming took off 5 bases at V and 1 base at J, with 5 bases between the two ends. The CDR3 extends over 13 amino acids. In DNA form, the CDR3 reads TGTGCCAGCAGTTGGATGAACACCGGGGAGCTGTTTTTT. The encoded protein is CASSWMNTGELFF. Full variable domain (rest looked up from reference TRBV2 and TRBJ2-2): EPEVTQTPSHQVTQMGQEVILRCVPISNHLYFYWYRQILGQKVEFLVSFYNNEISEKSEIFDDQFSVERPDGSNFTLKIRSTKLEDSAMYFCASSWMNTGELFFGEGSRLTVL.

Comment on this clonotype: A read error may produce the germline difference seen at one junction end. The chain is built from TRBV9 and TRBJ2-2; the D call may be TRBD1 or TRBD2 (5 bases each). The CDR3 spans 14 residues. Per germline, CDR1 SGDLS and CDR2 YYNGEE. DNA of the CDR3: TGTACCAGCAGGCCCGGGACGCATACCGGGGAGCTGTTTTTT. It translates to CTSRPGTHTGELFF.

Here the CDR3 reads CASSVGGTRTGELFF. The CDR3 DNA sequence: TGTGCCAGCAGCGTAGGGGGGACTCGGACCGGGGAGCTGTTTTTT. The V call is TRBV9, the J call TRBJ2-2; tentatively, D is TRBD2 (6 bases). Between the trimmed V and J ends, which lost 0 bases and 5 bases, there was a span of 11 bases. Per germline, CDR1 SGDLS and CDR2 YYNGEE. This CDR3 spans 15 amino acids.

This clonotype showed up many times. Here the CDR3 DNA reads TGTGCCAGTAGCCAGGGACCTATCTATTCACCCCTCCACTTT. Its protein product is CASSQGPIYSPLHF. The J gene is TRBJ1-6, the V gene TRBV19, with a weak D call TRBD1 (5 bases). V shed 6 bases and J shed 8 bases, with 14 bases lying between them. This CDR3 spans 14 amino acids. The germline V gene encodes CDR1 LNHDA and CDR2 SQIVND (reference sequence).

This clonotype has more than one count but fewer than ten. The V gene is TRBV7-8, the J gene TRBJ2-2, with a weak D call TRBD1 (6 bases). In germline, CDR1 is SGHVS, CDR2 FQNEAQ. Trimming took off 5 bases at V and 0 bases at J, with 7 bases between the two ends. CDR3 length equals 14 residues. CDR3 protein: CASSRGTNTGELFF. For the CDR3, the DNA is TGTGCCAGCAGCAGGGGGACGAACACCGGGGAGCTGTTTTTT.

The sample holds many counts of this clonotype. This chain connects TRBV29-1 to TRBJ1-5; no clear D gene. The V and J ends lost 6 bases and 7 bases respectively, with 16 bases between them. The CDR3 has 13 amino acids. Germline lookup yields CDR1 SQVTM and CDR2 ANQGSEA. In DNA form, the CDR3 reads TGCAGCGTGCTTGCCGCGACGGGGCAGCCCCAGCATTTT. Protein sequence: CSVLAATGQPQHF.

This CDR3 is CASSSPGALNEKLFF. In DNA, the CDR3 is TGTGCCAGCAGCTCCCCGGGGGCTCTTAATGAAAAACTGTTTTTT. The gene calls are TRBV7-8 and TRBJ1-4, with D possibly matching TRBD1 (6 bases). Trimming left V 4 bases short and J 4 bases short, with 13 bases between. From germline, CDR1 is SGHVS and CDR2 FQNEAQ. The CDR3 length is 15 residues.

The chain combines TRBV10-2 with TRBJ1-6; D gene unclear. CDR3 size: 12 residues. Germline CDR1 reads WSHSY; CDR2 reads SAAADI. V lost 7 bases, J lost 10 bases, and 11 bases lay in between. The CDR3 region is CASTDKESPLHF. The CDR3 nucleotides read TGCGCCAGCACCGACAAGGAATCACCCCTCCACTTT.